This T cell receptor (beta chain) is drawn from a study of blood T cell repertoires in COVID-19. Study as a whole: The study drew acute and convalescent COVID-19 samples from the United States, Italy and Spain. In each case, the material was cDNA or gDNA derived from T cells, B-cell-depleted T cells, or PBMCs.

The V end was cut by 1 base, the J end by 10 bases, with 14 bases between. CDR1 is SEHNR and CDR2 is FQNEAQ in the germline V gene (reference sequence). The CDR3 contains 15 residues. As originally analysed: From reference gene primer amplification, estimates of nucleated cell counts were derived. Here immunoSEQ multiplex PCR was the method, and the copy in TCRdb shows in-frame clones only, minus some. The DNA gave D and trimming, while V, J and clone size come from that table. The sample shows about 200,000 clones, about nine tenths of them seen only once. The V gene is TRBV7-9, the J gene TRBJ1-6, with D possibly being TRBD1 (5 bases). Sequenced input: peripheral blood. This clonotype was obtained from a woman aged 40 to 49 with acute or convalescent COVID-19. The DNA of the CDR3 is TGTGCCAGCAGCTTAGAGAGGACCGGGGGATCACCCCTCCACTTT. Protein product: CASSLERTGGSPLHF. Drawing the rest from reference TRBV7-9 and TRBJ1-6, the complete variable domain is DTGVSQNPRHKITKRGQNVTFRCDPISEHNRLYWYRQTLGQGPEFLTYFQNEAQLEKSRLLSDRFSAERPKGSFSTLEIQRTEQGDSAMYLCASSLERTGGSPLHFGNGTRLTVT.